What follows are 11 T cell receptor beta chains derived from one specimen sequenced in a study of graft-versus-host responses after intestinal transplantation. This table comes from immunoSEQ multiplex PCR, and its TCRdb copy is limited to in-frame clones, with some not included. The table lists about 9,600 clones, approximately 77% of them singletons. Tissue processing of the graft released intraepithelial and lamina propria lymphocytes from it. The sample in question was ileum tissue, obtained 472 days after intestinal transplantation. Receptor source: a human patient who received an intestinal transplant, so some T cells may come from the graft donor.

This clone appeared once. The V gene is TRBV6-5, the J gene TRBJ2-5; maybe TRBD1 (6 bases). From germline, CDR1 is MNHEY and CDR2 SVGAGI. CDR3 length equals 13 residues. Trimming pared 4 bases from V and 4 bases from J, leaving 10 bases between. The CDR3 sequence is CASSSRGGETQYF. The CDR3 nucleotides are TGTGCCAGCAGTTCCAGAGGGGGAGAGACCCAGTACTTC.

This clone turned up a few times. The rearrangement joins TRBV2 to TRBJ2-7; D is uncertain. Trimming took 2 bases from V and 0 from J, leaving 8 bases between them. Germline V gives CDR1 SNHLY, CDR2 FYNNEI. CDR3 length equals 14 residues. CDR3 protein: CASSEQSLSYEQYF. Here the CDR3 DNA reads TGTGCCAGCAGTGAACAGTCCCTCTCCTACGAGCAGTACTTC.

The chain has TRBV6-1 and TRBJ2-2; D assignment may be TRBD1 or TRBD2 (6 bases each). V lost 2 bases and J 6 bases, leaving 10 bases between the germline ends. Germline V lookup: CDR1 MNHNS, CDR2 SASEGT. The CDR3 sequence is 14 residues long. In DNA form, the CDR3 reads TGTGCCAGCAGTGAATCAGGGGAGGCCGGGGAGCTGTTTTTT. Protein sequence: CASSESGEAGELFF.

The chain has TRBV7-2 and TRBJ2-5; D remains ambiguous. The tail of the sequence fits TRBJ2-7 better, so the J call may be wrong. This CDR3 comprises 14 residues. Germline V gene sequence: CDR1 SGHTA, CDR2 FQGNSA. CDR3 loop: CASSLARISYEQYF. CDR3 nucleotides: TGTGCCAGCAGCTTAGCCAGGATCTCCTACGAGCAGTACTTC.

The chain carries TRBV10-3 and TRBJ1-2, with D possibly TRBD1 on 5 matching bases. Between the trimmed V and J ends, which lost 0 bases and 4 bases, there was a span of 15 bases. The CDR3 runs 16 residues. CDR1 is ENHRY and CDR2 is SYGVKD in the germline V gene. Here the CDR3 DNA reads TGTGCCATCAGTGAGTCAAGTGGGGACGGCCCCTATGGCTACACCTTC. Amino acids: CAISESSGDGPYGYTF.

This sequence joins TRBV7-9 and TRBJ1-5; D gene unclear. Trimming took 1 base from V and 0 from J, leaving 13 bases between them. This CDR3 comprises 17 residues. The germline gives CDR1 SEHNR, CDR2 FQNEAQ (reference sequence). The DNA of the CDR3 is TGTGCCAGCAGCTTAGGGGCAGGCGGCAATAGCAATCAGCCCCAGCATTTT. It is translated as CASSLGAGGNSNQPQHF.

With respect to this clone: The sample holds other DNA sequences that translate to the same CDR3. The CDR3 sequence: CASNGQGASEAFF. The DNA for the CDR3 is TGTGCCAGTAATGGACAGGGGGCTTCTGAAGCTTTCTTT. The chain is built from TRBV7-2 and TRBJ1-1, with TRBD1 matching over 11 bases. In germline, CDR1 is SGHTA, CDR2 FQGNSA. The CDR3 contains 13 residues. The trim removed 9 bases at V and 6 bases at J, leaving 6 bases unmatched.

This clone was picked up a small number of times. This sequence joins TRBV9 and TRBJ1-2, with no clear D. CDR1 and CDR2 from the germline V gene are SGDLS and YYNGEE. This CDR3 contains 13 residues. V shed 3 bases and J shed 7 bases, with 13 bases lying between them. DNA for the CDR3: TGTGCCAGCAGCGAGATCGGGGTTTCTGGCTACACCTTC. It translates to CASSEIGVSGYTF.

V gene TRBV7-9 combines with J gene TRBJ2-5; D perhaps matches TRBD1 (6 bases). The tail of the sequence fits TRBJ2-7 better, so the J call may be wrong. This CDR3 spans 13 amino acids. The germline CDR1 and CDR2 sequences are SEHNR and FQNEAQ (reference sequence). This CDR3 reads CASSLGGLYEQYF. CDR3 DNA: TGTGCCAGCAGCTTAGGGGGGCTCTACGAGCAGTACTTC.

The chain uses TRBV5-6 and TRBJ1-1, with D uncertain. The CDR3 is 12 residues long. V was clipped by 4 bases and J by 6 bases, with 10 bases between them. CDR1 is SGHDT, CDR2 YYEEEE, per germline. This chain's CDR3 is CASSRIGPEAFF. Here the CDR3 DNA reads TGTGCCAGCAGCCGCATTGGCCCTGAAGCTTTCTTT.

In this sample, this clone turned up a few times. The chain carries TRBV19 and TRBJ1-1; TRBD1 might be the D (5 bases). V gave up 4 bases and J gave up 7 bases, with 19 bases separating them. From germline, CDR1 is LNHDA and CDR2 SQIVND (reference sequence). The CDR3 contains 15 residues. Here the CDR3 DNA reads TGTGCCAGTAGTAGTCCGGGGAGGGGAAGGAGTGAAGCTTTCTTT. This sequence encodes CASSSPGRGRSEAFF. The full variable domain, in which reference TRBV19 and TRBJ1-1 provide the parts outside the CDR3, is DGGITQSPKYLFRKEGQNVTLSCEQNLNHDAMYWYRQDPGQGLRLIYYSQIVNDFQKGDIAEGYSVSREKKESFPLTVTSAQKNPTAFYLCASSSPGRGRSEAFFGQGTRLTVV.